The sequence of this T cell receptor (beta chain) was determined in a study of blood T cell repertoires in COVID-19. Study as a whole: Sites in the United States, Italy and Spain provided acute and convalescent COVID-19 samples.

Some clones are missing from TCRdb's copy, which holds only in-frame ones; the method was immunoSEQ multiplex PCR. Among 100,000 or so clones, more than 65% were seen once, and the ten largest hold 12%. The CDR3 sequence is 17 residues long. Germline CDR1 reads KGHSH; CDR2 reads LQKENI. Trimming cost V 4 bases and J 1 base; bases outside gene matches: 4. The clonotype comes from a woman in her 70s with acute or convalescent COVID-19. V and J are TRBV18 and TRBJ2-1, with 13 bases fitting TRBD2. Sequencing was done on a sample of peripheral blood. The CDR3 is CASSLGLAGVSYNEQFF. DNA for the CDR3: TGTGCCAGCTCACTCGGACTAGCGGGGGTATCCTACAATGAGCAGTTCTTC.